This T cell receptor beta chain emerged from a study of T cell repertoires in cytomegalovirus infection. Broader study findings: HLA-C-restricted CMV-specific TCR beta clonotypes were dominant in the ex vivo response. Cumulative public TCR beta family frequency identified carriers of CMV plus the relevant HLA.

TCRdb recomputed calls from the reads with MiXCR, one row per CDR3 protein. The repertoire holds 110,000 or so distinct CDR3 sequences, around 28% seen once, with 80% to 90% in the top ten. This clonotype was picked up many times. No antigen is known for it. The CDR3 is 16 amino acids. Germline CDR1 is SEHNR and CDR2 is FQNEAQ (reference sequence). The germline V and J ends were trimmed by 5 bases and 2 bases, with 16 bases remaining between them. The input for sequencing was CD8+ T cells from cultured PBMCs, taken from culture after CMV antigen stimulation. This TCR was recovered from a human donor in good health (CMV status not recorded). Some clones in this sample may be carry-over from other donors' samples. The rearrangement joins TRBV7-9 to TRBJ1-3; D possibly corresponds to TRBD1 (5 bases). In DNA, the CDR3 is TGTGCCAGCAGCCCTGTACAGGTCACTCCTGGAAACACCATATATTTT. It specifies CASSPVQVTPGNTIYF.